These 13 T cell receptor beta chains share one sample of origin, sequenced in a study of T cell responses to AZD1222 COVID-19 vaccine. Only in-frame clones appear in the TCRdb table, and some are missing; sequencing was by immunoSEQ multiplex PCR. The table includes over 150,000 clones, 88% detected once. The specimen comprised peripheral blood, sampled on day 0 of AZD1222 vaccination. These receptors came from an adult in good health.

This chain uses TRBV23-1 with TRBJ2-4; 9 bases fit TRBD1. TRBV23-1 is noted as an ORF with a role that remains uncertain. The CDR3 consists of 14 residues. The ends lost 4 bases at V and 5 bases at J; junction bases unmatched: 3. The CDR3 protein is CASSPWDRENIQYF. The CDR3 bases are TGCGCCAGCAGTCCCTGGGACAGGGAAAACATTCAGTACTTC.

The rearrangement joins TRBV9 to TRBJ2-6; D not certain. The CDR3 is made up of 14 amino acids. Germline V gene data show CDR1 as SGDLS and CDR2 as YYNGEE. Trimming pared 0 bases from V and 1 base from J, leaving 2 bases between. The DNA for the CDR3 is TGTGCCAGCAGCGTAGTGTCTGGGGCCAACGTCCTGACTTTC. Protein: CASSVVSGANVLTF.

The chain joins TRBV3-1 (or the pseudogene TRBV3-2) to TRBJ2-7; tentative D call: TRBD2 (6 bases). V gave up 5 bases and J gave up 2 bases, with 13 bases separating them. This CDR3 has 14 amino acids. CDR1 LGHDT and CDR2 YNNKEL come from the germline V gene (reference sequence). The CDR3 coding sequence is TGTGCCAGCAGCTCCGGGACGGGAGCCTACGAGCAGTACTTC. Amino acids: CASSSGTGAYEQYF.

This clone was seen only once. The chain employs TRBV2 and TRBJ2-7; D not certain. CDR3 length equals 11 residues. CDR1 is SNHLY and CDR2 is FYNNEI in the germline V gene. The V end lost 8 bases, the J end lost 6 bases, and 11 bases lay between the germline ends. CDR3 in DNA: TGTGCCAGCCTACATCCCCCCGAGCAGTACTTC. Protein: CASLHPPEQYF.

The chain uses TRBV27 and TRBJ1-3; unclear D gene. CDR3 length: 15 amino acids. V dropped 9 bases and J dropped 2 bases, with 17 bases sitting between them. CDR1 and CDR2 (germline): MNHEY, SMNVEV (reference sequence). As DNA, the CDR3 is TGTGCCAGAAAGCTCAGATGGAGGGCTGGAAACACCATATATTTT. This translates into CARKLRWRAGNTIYF.

The chain employs TRBV5-1 and TRBJ1-1; no reliable D call. V was pared by 0 bases and J by 8 bases, with 11 bases between. Germline V gene data show CDR1 as SGHRS and CDR2 as YFSETQ. The CDR3 is made up of 13 amino acids. The CDR3, as DNA: TGCGCCAGCAGCTTGGCTCCGGGTTCCGAAGCTTTCTTT. It translates to CASSLAPGSEAFF.

CDR3 nucleotide sequence: TGTGCCAGCACCCCTCCAGGGGGGATAGGGGGCTACACCTTC. Protein: CASTPPGGIGGYTF. The chain uses TRBV28 and TRBJ1-2; TRBD1 aligns across 7 bases. After removal of 7 bases from V and 8 bases from J, the junction contained 13 bases not matched to a gene. CDR3 length: 14 amino acids. Germline CDR1 is MDHEN and CDR2 is SYDVKM.

The rearrangement links TRBV5-4 to TRBJ2-3; no firm D call. V was cut by 4 bases and J by 3 bases, with 9 bases left in between. The V gene's germline CDR1 is SGHNT and CDR2 YYREEE (reference sequence). This CDR3 is 13 amino acids long. The CDR3 region is CASSADGTDTQYF. DNA for the CDR3: TGTGCCAGCAGCGCGGACGGTACAGATACGCAGTATTTT.

The CDR3 region is CASSGGQDYGYTF. CDR3 nucleotide sequence: TGTGCCAGCTCAGGGGGACAAGACTATGGCTACACCTTC. The rearrangement links TRBV18 to TRBJ1-2, with a weak D call TRBD1 (6 bases). Per the germline V gene, CDR1 is KGHSH and CDR2 is LQKENI. The V end was cut by 5 bases, the J end by 3 bases, with 10 bases between. The CDR3 consists of 13 residues.

This clone was counted a single time. The rearrangement links TRBV7-3 to TRBJ2-3; D assignment may be TRBD1 or TRBD2 (5 bases each). The V gene's germline CDR1 is SGHTA and CDR2 FQGTGA. CDR3 size: 15 residues. V gave up 2 bases and J gave up 7 bases, with 16 bases separating them. The CDR3 sequence: CASSLHEGLLNTQYF. In DNA form, the CDR3 reads TGTGCCAGCAGCTTACACGAGGGGCTCTTGAATACGCAGTATTTT.

V and J are TRBV11-2 and TRBJ2-1; 12 bases align to TRBD2. V was clipped by 5 bases and J by 0 bases; unmatched bases: 8. The CDR3 length is 18 residues. CDR1 is SGHAT and CDR2 is FQNNGV in the germline V gene. The CDR3 protein is CASSQTSGGPSSYNEQFF. The CDR3, as DNA: TGTGCCAGCAGCCAAACTAGCGGGGGGCCTAGCTCCTACAATGAGCAGTTCTTC.

The chain has TRBV6-2 or TRBV6-3 and TRBJ2-7; D possibly corresponds to TRBD2 (7 bases). The CDR3 totals 17 residues. Looked up from germline, CDR1 is MNHEY and CDR2 is SVGEGT. The V gene lost 0 bases and the J gene lost 1 base, with 16 bases spanning the gap. CDR3 nucleotides: TGTGCCAGCAGTTACTCGGTTGCGGGGGCCTTTTCCTACGAGCAGTACTTC. Translation: CASSYSVAGAFSYEQYF.

V and J are TRBV9 and TRBJ1-2, with D possibly TRBD1 on 6 matching bases. The CDR3 contains 13 residues. Trimming stripped 4 bases from V and 6 bases from J, with 13 bases between. Germline assignment: CDR1 SGDLS and CDR2 YYNGEE. CDR3 amino acids: CASSYTGRNGYTF. The CDR3, as DNA: TGTGCCAGCAGCTACACAGGGCGTAATGGCTACACCTTC.